Following are 6 T cell receptor beta chains from one sample sequenced in a study of resident and recirculating memory T cells in vitiligo. Clones were sequenced by immunoSEQ multiplex PCR, and TCRdb holds only the in-frame ones, with some missing. The table shows 55,000 to 75,000 clones, with about nine tenths occurring only once. What was sequenced was blood. These receptors were collected from a male donor with vitiligo.

This clone has only one observation. V gene TRBV7-2 combines with J gene TRBJ1-5; TRBD1 is a possible D gene (5 bases). The CDR3 has 13 residues. The V gene lost 4 bases and the J gene lost 5 bases, with 9 bases spanning the gap. Germline CDR1 SGHTA, CDR2 FQGNSA. For the CDR3, the DNA is TGTGCCAGCAGCTCACAGACAGATCAGCCCCAGCATTTT. This encodes CASSSQTDQPQHF.

Here the CDR3 DNA reads TGTGCCAGCTCACCACAGGGGGACGGGGACACTGAAGCTTTCTTT. This gives the protein CASSPQGDGDTEAFF. The chain is built from TRBV18 and TRBJ1-1, with D perhaps matching TRBD1 (6 bases). V lost 1 base and J 3 bases, leaving 12 bases between the germline ends. This CDR3 region has 15 residues. The germline gives CDR1 KGHSH, CDR2 LQKENI. Together with reference TRBV18 and TRBJ1-1, the CDR3 gives the full variable domain: NAGVMQNPRHLVRRRGQEARLRCSPMKGHSHVYWYRQLPEEGLKFMVYLQKENIIDESGMPKERFSAEFPKEGPSILRIQQVVRGDSAAYFCASSPQGDGDTEAFFGQGTRLTVV.

V usage is TRBV6-5 and J usage is TRBJ1-3; 7 bases align to TRBD1. There are 15 residues in the CDR3. Germline-derived CDR1 and CDR2 are MNHEY and SVGAGI. V lost 8 bases and J lost 0; bases outside the gene matches: 7. The CDR3 sequence: CASRTGTASGNTIYF. CDR3 sequence (DNA): TGTGCCAGCCGAACAGGGACAGCCTCTGGAAACACCATATATTTT.

Here the CDR3 DNA reads TGTGCCACCAGCAGAGATCACGGCGGCTCTGGAAACACCATATATTTT. It translates to CATSRDHGGSGNTIYF. The chain has TRBV15 and TRBJ1-3; D is undetermined. The ends were cut back, 0 bases at V and 0 bases at J, with 9 bases in the middle. The CDR3 has 16 amino acids. The V gene's germline CDR1 is LNHNV and CDR2 YYDKDF (reference sequence).

This chain connects TRBV18 to TRBJ2-3, with 12 bases aligning to TRBD2. The CDR3 contains 16 residues. Germline CDR1 is KGHSH and CDR2 is LQKENI. Trimming at V came to 6 bases and at J to 5 bases, leaving 9 bases not matched to a gene. CDR3 protein: CASSRRTSGVKDTQYF. CDR3 nucleotides: TGTGCCAGCTCCCGCCGGACTAGCGGGGTAAAAGATACGCAGTATTTT.

The chain recombines TRBV5-4 with TRBJ2-1; D might be TRBD1 (6 bases). Germline V CDR1 and CDR2: SGHNT, YYREEE (reference sequence). The CDR3 totals 15 residues. Trimming removed 1 base at V and 4 bases at J, with 12 bases between. The CDR3: CASSLKQGIYNEQFF. The CDR3 bases are TGTGCCAGCAGCTTGAAACAGGGCATATACAATGAGCAGTTCTTC.